A selection of T cell receptor beta chains follows, all from one sample in a study of blood T cell repertoires in COVID-19. Measured with immunoSEQ multiplex PCR; TCRdb has only the in-frame clones, and not every one. The table lists approximately 250,000 clones, less than 90% of them singletons. The sequenced material came from peripheral blood. Source of these receptors: a man aged 25-40 years with active or convalescent COVID-19. CDR3s include the opening cysteine and the closing phenylalanine or tryptophan. A D gene is named only where the DNA matches it firmly. Some rows have no size entry. The others give once, few or many, or a class for an expanded clone.

J gene: TRBJ2-7
clone size: -
D gene: -
V gene: TRBV7-9
CDR3 DNA: TGTGCCTGCGGGCAGGACGTAAGCTACGAGCAGTACTTC
CDR3 protein: CACGQDVSYEQYF

J gene: TRBJ1-2
clone size: -
D gene: -
V gene: TRBV6-6
CDR3 DNA: TGTGCCAGCAGTTCCTACAGGGTACCACACTATGGCTACACCTTC
CDR3 protein: CASSSYRVPHYGYTF

J gene: TRBJ2-3
clone size: -
D gene: TRBD2
V gene: TRBV3-1/TRBV3-2
CDR3 DNA: TGTGCCAGCAGCCAAGATGCACTAGCGGGGGGCAAAAGCACAGATACGCAGTATTTT
CDR3 protein: CASSQDALAGGKSTDTQYF

J gene: TRBJ1-4
clone size: -
D gene: TRBD1
V gene: TRBV5-4
CDR3 DNA: TGTGCCAGCAGCTTGGGGACAGGTAGACTGTTTTTT
CDR3 protein: CASSLGTGRLFF

J gene: TRBJ1-5
clone size: -
D gene: -
V gene: TRBV12-3/TRBV12-4
CDR3 DNA: TGTGCCAGCAGTCCGGTCTACCGTCAGCCCCAGCATTTT
CDR3 protein: CASSPVYRQPQHF

J gene: TRBJ2-5
clone size: -
D gene: TRBD2
V gene: TRBV6-2/TRBV6-3
CDR3 DNA: TGTGCCAGCAGTACGCTACTAGCGGGGGGCAGTAGAGAGACCCAGTACTTC
CDR3 protein: CASSTLLAGGSRETQYF

J gene: TRBJ1-5
clone size: -
D gene: -
V gene: TRBV6-6
CDR3 DNA: TGTGCCAGCAGTTCTCAAGCCGATAATAGCAATCAGCCCCAGCATTTT
CDR3 protein: CASSSQADNSNQPQHF

J gene: TRBJ1-4
clone size: -
D gene: -
V gene: TRBV5-1
CDR3 DNA: TGCGCCAGCAGCCCTGACCGGGAGGATAATGAAAAACTGTTTTTT
CDR3 protein: CASSPDREDNEKLFF

J gene: TRBJ1-2
clone size: -
D gene: TRBD1
V gene: TRBV5-4
CDR3 DNA: TGTGCCAGCAGCTGGGACAGTAATTCGTATGGCTACACCTTC
CDR3 protein: CASSWDSNSYGYTF

J gene: TRBJ1-2
clone size: -
D gene: TRBD1
V gene: TRBV6-6
CDR3 DNA: TGTGCCAGCAGTTACTTTGGGACAGCCAATCTCTATGGCTACACCTTC
CDR3 protein: CASSYFGTANLYGYTF

J gene: TRBJ2-2
clone size: -
D gene: -
V gene: TRBV5-1
CDR3 DNA: TGCGCCAGCAGCTCCCGCAGGGGCGCCACCGGGGAGCTGTTTTTT
CDR3 protein: CASSSRRGATGELFF

J gene: TRBJ1-2
clone size: few
D gene: -
V gene: TRBV28
CDR3 DNA: TGTGCCAGCAGGCCCCGACAGAGAACTAACTATGGCTACACCTTC
CDR3 protein: CASRPRQRTNYGYTF

J gene: TRBJ1-6
clone size: -
D gene: -
V gene: TRBV11-2
CDR3 DNA: TGTGCCAGCAGCTTTCGACAACCGATCTTAAATAATTCACCCCTCCACTTT
CDR3 protein: CASSFRQPILNNSPLHF

J gene: TRBJ1-3
clone size: -
D gene: -
V gene: TRBV7-9
CDR3 DNA: TGTGCCAGCAGCTTAGCCTCACAGGGAAACACCATATATTTT
CDR3 protein: CASSLASQGNTIYF

J gene: TRBJ2-5
clone size: -
D gene: -
V gene: TRBV27
CDR3 DNA: TGTGCCAGCCGGCGCGGGGTCGAGGAGACCCAGTACTTC
CDR3 protein: CASRRGVEETQYF

J gene: TRBJ1-6
clone size: -
D gene: TRBD1
V gene: TRBV5-1
CDR3 DNA: TGCGCCAGCAGGATGGACAGGGGGCATTCACCCCTCCACTTT
CDR3 protein: CASRMDRGHSPLHF

J gene: TRBJ1-2
clone size: -
D gene: TRBD1
V gene: TRBV7-9
CDR3 DNA: TGTGCCAGCAGCTCCTTTACAGGGGGCTGGGATGGCTACACCTTC
CDR3 protein: CASSSFTGGWDGYTF

J gene: TRBJ1-2
clone size: -
D gene: -
V gene: TRBV19
CDR3 DNA: TGTGCCAGTAGTTCAGGGCATGGCTACACCTTC
CDR3 protein: CASSSGHGYTF

J gene: TRBJ2-5
clone size: -
D gene: -
V gene: TRBV27
CDR3 DNA: TGTGCCAGCGGACATGTTCAAGAGACCCAGTACTTC
CDR3 protein: CASGHVQETQYF

J gene: TRBJ2-3
clone size: -
D gene: -
V gene: TRBV7-2
CDR3 DNA: TGTGCCAGCAGCCTTACGGGACTCGGGTTCGATACGCAGTATTTT
CDR3 protein: CASSLTGLGFDTQYF

J gene: TRBJ2-2
clone size: -
D gene: TRBD2
V gene: TRBV15
CDR3 DNA: TGTGCCACCACTCCGGGCGGGACTACGAACACCGGGGAGCTGTTTTTT
CDR3 protein: CATTPGGTTNTGELFF

J gene: TRBJ2-7
clone size: -
D gene: TRBD2
V gene: TRBV24-1
CDR3 DNA: TGTGCCCCAATCAGGGACTACCACTTATACGAGTACGAGCAGTACTTC
CDR3 protein: CAPIRDYHLYEYEQYF

J gene: TRBJ2-7
clone size: few
D gene: -
V gene: TRBV4-2
CDR3 DNA: TGTGCCAGCAGCCAAGATGAGGGGGTCTACGAGCAGTACTTC
CDR3 protein: CASSQDEGVYEQYF

J gene: TRBJ2-3
clone size: -
D gene: -
V gene: TRBV4-1
CDR3 DNA: TGCGCCAGCAGCCAATACTCAGGGGCAGGGGTGGATACGCAGTATTTT
CDR3 protein: CASSQYSGAGVDTQYF

J gene: TRBJ1-2
clone size: few
D gene: -
V gene: TRBV19
CDR3 DNA: TGTGCCAGTAGTATAATCCCCGGGACTACCTATGGCTACACCTTC
CDR3 protein: CASSIIPGTTYGYTF

J gene: TRBJ2-7
clone size: -
D gene: TRBD2
V gene: TRBV9
CDR3 DNA: TGTGCCAGCAGCGCGGGGGGGCACGGGTCCTACGAGCAGTACTTC
CDR3 protein: CASSAGGHGSYEQYF

J gene: TRBJ2-7
clone size: -
D gene: -
V gene: TRBV6-2/TRBV6-3
CDR3 DNA: TGTGCCAGCAGTTACGTCAGGGTGTTTGAGCAGTACTTC
CDR3 protein: CASSYVRVFEQYF

J gene: TRBJ1-6
clone size: -
D gene: -
V gene: TRBV19
CDR3 DNA: TGTGCCAGTAGTATGGGGGGGAGCTCCTATAATTCACCCCTCCACTTT
CDR3 protein: CASSMGGSSYNSPLHF

J gene: TRBJ2-1
clone size: -
D gene: TRBD2
V gene: TRBV27
CDR3 DNA: TGTGCCAGCACCCTAGCGGGGGGGCCCTACAATGAGCAGTTCTTC
CDR3 protein: CASTLAGGPYNEQFF